The 14 T cell receptor beta chains given below trace back to one sample, sequenced in a study of blood T cells in healthy people across ages. A second 7 to 11 cycle PCR used barcoded and J-beta primers. MiXCR, applied by TCRdb to the 5' RACE reads, yields one record per CDR3 protein. The table includes roughly 930,000 distinct CDR3 sequences, about 48% detected once. The sequencing input was blood. The receptors stem from a man aged 30 to 39 in good health.

The genes are TRBV6-1 and TRBJ1-2; D remains unclear. CDR1 and CDR2 from the germline V gene are MNHNS and SASEGT. V was shortened by 0 bases and J by 0 bases, with 8 bases between the two germline ends. This CDR3 has 15 amino acids. This chain's CDR3 is CASSEATGSNYGYTF. The CDR3 nucleotides read TGTGCCAGCAGTGAAGCTACGGGTTCTAACTATGGCTACACCTTC.

In its sample, this clonotype was seen a few times. The chain links TRBV10-3 to TRBJ2-3, with D tentatively TRBD2 (5 bases). The V end was cut by 6 bases, the J end by 5 bases, with 6 bases between. The CDR3 runs 11 residues. Germline V gives CDR1 ENHRY, CDR2 SYGVKD. The CDR3 sequence is CAISEGDTQYF. CDR3 nucleotides: TGTGCCATCAGCGAGGGAGATACGCAGTATTTT.

The chain is built from TRBV11-2 and TRBJ2-1, with TRBD2 identical over 8 bases. V lost 7 bases and J lost 4; bases outside the gene matches: 12. This CDR3 spans 16 amino acids. Per the germline V gene, CDR1 is SGHAT and CDR2 is FQNNGV. The CDR3 DNA sequence: TGTGCCAGCACCCCGATTAGCGGGAACATATACAATGAGCAGTTCTTC. Protein product: CASTPISGNIYNEQFF.

The chain's CDR3 is CASSSLPTGNTEAFF. The CDR3 DNA is TGTGCCAGCAGTTCACTCCCCACAGGAAACACTGAAGCTTTCTTT. V gene TRBV12-3 or TRBV12-4 combines with J gene TRBJ1-1; D possibly corresponds to TRBD1 (5 bases). The CDR3 is 15 amino acids. Trimming stripped 4 bases from V and 2 bases from J, with 14 bases between.

About this clonotype: One end of the junction fails to match germline, which may point to a read error. This chain uses TRBV6-2 or TRBV6-3 with TRBJ2-3, with TRBD1 identical over 12 bases. This CDR3 contains 16 residues. Per the germline V gene, CDR1 is MNHEY and CDR2 is SVGEGT. CDR3 sequence (DNA): TGTGCCGGCAGTTGGGGGACAGGGGGCGACACAGATACGCAGTATTTT. Amino acids: CAGSWGTGGDTDTQYF.

The rearrangement joins TRBV3-1 to TRBJ1-1; D unclear. The CDR3 loop spans 13 amino acids. Trimming removed 5 bases from V and 5 bases from J, with 12 bases in between. Germline CDR1 and CDR2: LGHDT and YNNKEL (reference sequence). The CDR3 here is CASSEKELTEAFF. The DNA for the CDR3 is TGTGCCAGCAGCGAGAAGGAATTAACTGAAGCTTTCTTT.

This clonotype was seen ten or more times. V and J are TRBV5-1 and TRBJ2-5, with TRBD1 identical over 9 bases. This CDR3 contains 15 residues. With 0 bases clipped from V and 5 bases from J, the junction kept 5 bases outside the gene matches. The V gene's germline CDR1 is SGHRS and CDR2 YFSETQ. CDR3 DNA: TGCGCCAGCAGCTTGGAAGGGACAGGGTGGGAGACCCAGTACTTC. It is translated as CASSLEGTGWETQYF.

V gene TRBV20-1 combines with J gene TRBJ2-5, with D hard to call. The CDR3 has 13 amino acids. Germline loops: CDR1 DFQATT, CDR2 SNEGSKA (reference sequence). With 3 bases removed from V and 4 bases from J, the gap between germline ends came to 12 bases. CDR3 amino acids: CSASFGSPETQYF. In DNA, the CDR3 is TGCAGTGCTAGTTTTGGAAGCCCAGAGACCCAGTACTTC.

This clonotype was observed at least ten times. V gene TRBV14 combines with J gene TRBJ2-3, with D possibly matching TRBD1 (5 bases). This CDR3 region has 13 residues. Trimming left V 5 bases short and J 8 bases short, with 14 bases between. CDR1 SGHDN and CDR2 FVKESK come from the germline V gene. CDR3 amino acids: CASSSHQGSTQYF. CDR3 DNA sequence: TGTGCCAGCAGCTCCCACCAGGGATCTACGCAGTATTTT.

This clonotype was found a few times. J is TRBJ2-7 and V is TRBV11-2; no clear D gene. Looked up from germline, CDR1 is SGHAT and CDR2 is FQNNGV. CDR3 size: 15 residues. Trimming removed 5 bases from V and 0 bases from J, with 14 bases in between. The CDR3 DNA sequence: TGTGCCAGCAGCCCGGGTGGTATATCCTCCTACGAGCAGTACTTC. It specifies CASSPGGISSYEQYF.

The rearrangement links TRBV25-1 to TRBJ1-6; D is unclear. Trimming shortened V by 3 bases and J by 8 bases, and 14 bases separated the two germline ends. Per germline, CDR1 MGHDK and CDR2 SYGVNS. The CDR3 spans 15 residues. CDR3 amino acids: CASSDITESDSPLHF. The CDR3 DNA sequence: TGTGCCAGCAGTGATATTACGGAGTCGGATTCACCCCTCCACTTT.

The rearrangement joins TRBV12-3 or TRBV12-4 to TRBJ2-3; 7 bases are shared with TRBD2. The V and J ends lost 1 base and 3 bases, in that order; junction bases with no gene match: 7. The CDR3 runs 16 residues. The CDR3 bases are TGTGCCAGCAGTTTAGGTCGCACAGCGGGGACAGATACGCAGTATTTT. It codes for CASSLGRTAGTDTQYF.

The chain employs TRBV20-1 and TRBJ2-3, with TRBD2 matching over 7 bases. The CDR3 covers 14 residues. The trim removed 2 bases at V and 5 bases at J, leaving 7 bases unmatched. Germline V gene lookup returns CDR1 DFQATT and CDR2 SNEGSKA (reference sequence). The CDR3 bases are TGCAGTGCTAGAACGGGGCGCGGGGGAGATACGCAGTATTTT. It encodes CSARTGRGGDTQYF.

CDR3: CASSVGRSSYNEQFF. DNA of the CDR3: TGTGCCAGTAGCGTGGGCAGGAGCTCCTACAATGAGCAGTTCTTC. The chain couples TRBV7-2 to TRBJ2-1; weak D call: TRBD2 (5 bases). The germline gives CDR1 SGHTA, CDR2 FQGNSA. The germline V and J ends were trimmed by 9 bases and 0 bases, with 15 bases remaining between them. The CDR3 is 15 amino acids.